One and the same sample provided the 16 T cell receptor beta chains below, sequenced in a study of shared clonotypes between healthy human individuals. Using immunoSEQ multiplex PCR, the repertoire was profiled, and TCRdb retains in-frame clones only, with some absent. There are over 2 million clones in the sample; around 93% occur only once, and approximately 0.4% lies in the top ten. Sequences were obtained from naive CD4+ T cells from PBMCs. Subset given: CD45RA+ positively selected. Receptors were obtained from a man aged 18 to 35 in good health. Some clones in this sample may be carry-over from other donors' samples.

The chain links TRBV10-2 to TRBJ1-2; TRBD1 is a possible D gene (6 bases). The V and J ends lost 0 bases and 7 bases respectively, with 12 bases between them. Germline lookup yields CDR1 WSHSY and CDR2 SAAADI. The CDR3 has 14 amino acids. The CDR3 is CASSESGGGTGYTF. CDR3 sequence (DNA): TGCGCCAGCAGTGAGTCAGGGGGAGGGACTGGCTACACCTTC.

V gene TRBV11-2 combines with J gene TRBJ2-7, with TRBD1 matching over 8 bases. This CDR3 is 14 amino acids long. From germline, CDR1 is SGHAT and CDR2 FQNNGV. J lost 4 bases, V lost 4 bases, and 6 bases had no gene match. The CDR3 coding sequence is TGTGCCAGCAGCTACAGACAGGGGACATACGAGCAGTACTTC. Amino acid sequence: CASSYRQGTYEQYF.

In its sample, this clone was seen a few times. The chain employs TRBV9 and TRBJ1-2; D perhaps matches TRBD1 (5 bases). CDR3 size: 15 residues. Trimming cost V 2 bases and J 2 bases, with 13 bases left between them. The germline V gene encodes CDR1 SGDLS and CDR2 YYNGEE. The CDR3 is CASSVSSHRNYGYTF. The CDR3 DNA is TGTGCCAGCAGCGTTAGTTCCCACAGGAACTATGGCTACACCTTC.

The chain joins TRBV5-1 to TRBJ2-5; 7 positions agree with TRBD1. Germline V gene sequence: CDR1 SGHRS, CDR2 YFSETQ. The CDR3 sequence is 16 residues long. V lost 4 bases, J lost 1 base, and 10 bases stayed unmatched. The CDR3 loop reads CASSLGTAAFQETQYF. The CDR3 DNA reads TGCGCCAGCAGCCTTGGGACAGCGGCATTCCAAGAGACCCAGTACTTC.

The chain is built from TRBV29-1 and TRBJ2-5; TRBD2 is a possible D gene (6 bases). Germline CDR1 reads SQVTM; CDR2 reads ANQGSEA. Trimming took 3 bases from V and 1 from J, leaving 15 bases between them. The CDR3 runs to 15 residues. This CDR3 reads CSVDWAGRPQETQYF. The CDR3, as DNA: TGCAGCGTTGATTGGGCGGGACGTCCCCAAGAGACCCAGTACTTC.

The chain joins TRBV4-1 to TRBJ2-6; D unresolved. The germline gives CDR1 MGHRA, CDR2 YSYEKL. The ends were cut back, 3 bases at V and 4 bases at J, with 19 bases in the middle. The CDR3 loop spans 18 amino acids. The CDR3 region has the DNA TGCGCCAGCAGCCATCAGAGCCTGAAATCCTGGGGGGCCAACGTCCTGACTTTC. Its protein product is CASSHQSLKSWGANVLTF.

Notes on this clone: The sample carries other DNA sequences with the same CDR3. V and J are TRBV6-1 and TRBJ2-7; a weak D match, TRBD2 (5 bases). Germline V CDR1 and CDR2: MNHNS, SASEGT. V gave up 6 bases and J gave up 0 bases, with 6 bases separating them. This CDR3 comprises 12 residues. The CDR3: CASSGISYEQYF. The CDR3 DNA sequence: TGTGCCAGCAGCGGGATCTCCTACGAGCAGTACTTC.

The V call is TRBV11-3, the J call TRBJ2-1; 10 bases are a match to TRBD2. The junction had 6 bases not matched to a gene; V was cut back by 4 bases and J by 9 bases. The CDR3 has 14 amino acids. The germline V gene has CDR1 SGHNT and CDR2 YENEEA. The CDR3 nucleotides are TGTGCCAGCAGCTCTAGGACTAGCGGAAGTGAGCAGTTCTTC. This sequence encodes CASSSRTSGSEQFF.

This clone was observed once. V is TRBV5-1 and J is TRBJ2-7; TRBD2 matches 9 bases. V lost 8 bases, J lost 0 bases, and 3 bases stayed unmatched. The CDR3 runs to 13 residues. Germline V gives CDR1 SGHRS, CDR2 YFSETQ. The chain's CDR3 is CASSGSTSYEQYF. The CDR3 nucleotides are TGCGCCAGTAGCGGGAGCACCTCCTACGAGCAGTACTTC.

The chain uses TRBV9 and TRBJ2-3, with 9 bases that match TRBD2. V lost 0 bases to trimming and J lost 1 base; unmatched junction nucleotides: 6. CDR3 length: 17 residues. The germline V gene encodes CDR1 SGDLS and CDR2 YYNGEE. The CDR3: CASSVEGLAGGTDTQYF. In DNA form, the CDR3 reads TGTGCCAGCAGCGTAGAGGGATTAGCGGGAGGCACAGATACGCAGTATTTT.

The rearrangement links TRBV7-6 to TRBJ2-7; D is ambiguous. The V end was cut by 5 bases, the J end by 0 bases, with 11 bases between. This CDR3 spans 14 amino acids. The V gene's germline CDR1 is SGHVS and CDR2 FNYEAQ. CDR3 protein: CASSAPWSSYEQYF. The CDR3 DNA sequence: TGTGCCAGCAGCGCTCCATGGAGCTCCTACGAGCAGTACTTC.

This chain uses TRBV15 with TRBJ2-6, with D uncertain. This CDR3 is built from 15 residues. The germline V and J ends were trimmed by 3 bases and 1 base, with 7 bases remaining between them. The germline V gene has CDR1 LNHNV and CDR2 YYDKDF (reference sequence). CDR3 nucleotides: TGTGCCACCAGCAGGGCATGGTCTGGGGCCAACGTCCTGACTTTC. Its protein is CATSRAWSGANVLTF.

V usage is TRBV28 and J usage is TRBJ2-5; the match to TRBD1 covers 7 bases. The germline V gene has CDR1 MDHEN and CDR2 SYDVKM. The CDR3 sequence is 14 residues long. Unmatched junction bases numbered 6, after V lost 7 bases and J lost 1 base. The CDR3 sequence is CASNRNRGQETQYF. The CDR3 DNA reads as TGTGCCAGCAACCGAAACAGGGGCCAAGAGACCCAGTACTTC. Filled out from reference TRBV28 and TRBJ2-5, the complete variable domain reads DVKVTQSSRYLVKRTGEKVFLECVQDMDHENMFWYRQDPGLGLRLIYFSYDVKMKEKGDIPEGYSVSREKKERFSLILESASTNQTSMYLCASNRNRGQETQYFGPGTRLLVL.

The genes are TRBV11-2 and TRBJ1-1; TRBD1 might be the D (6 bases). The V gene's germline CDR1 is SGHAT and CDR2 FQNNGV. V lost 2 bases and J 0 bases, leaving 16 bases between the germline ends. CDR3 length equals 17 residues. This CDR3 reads CASSLTPGQTLNTEAFF. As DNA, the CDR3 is TGTGCCAGCAGCTTAACCCCGGGACAAACCTTGAACACTGAAGCTTTCTTT.

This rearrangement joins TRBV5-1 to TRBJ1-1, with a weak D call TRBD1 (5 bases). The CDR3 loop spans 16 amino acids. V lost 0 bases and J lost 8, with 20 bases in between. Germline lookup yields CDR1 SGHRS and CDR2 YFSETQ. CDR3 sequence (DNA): TGCGCCAGCAGCTTGGATCCGGTTTCGGGGACTGGCGAAGCTTTCTTT. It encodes CASSLDPVSGTGEAFF.

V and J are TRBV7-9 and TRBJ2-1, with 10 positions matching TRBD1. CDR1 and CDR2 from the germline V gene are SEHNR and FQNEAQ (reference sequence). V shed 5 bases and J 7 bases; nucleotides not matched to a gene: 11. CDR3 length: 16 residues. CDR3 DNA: TGTGCCAGCAGCGACACCGGGACAGGGGCTCGGAATGAGCAGTTCTTC. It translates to CASSDTGTGARNEQFF.